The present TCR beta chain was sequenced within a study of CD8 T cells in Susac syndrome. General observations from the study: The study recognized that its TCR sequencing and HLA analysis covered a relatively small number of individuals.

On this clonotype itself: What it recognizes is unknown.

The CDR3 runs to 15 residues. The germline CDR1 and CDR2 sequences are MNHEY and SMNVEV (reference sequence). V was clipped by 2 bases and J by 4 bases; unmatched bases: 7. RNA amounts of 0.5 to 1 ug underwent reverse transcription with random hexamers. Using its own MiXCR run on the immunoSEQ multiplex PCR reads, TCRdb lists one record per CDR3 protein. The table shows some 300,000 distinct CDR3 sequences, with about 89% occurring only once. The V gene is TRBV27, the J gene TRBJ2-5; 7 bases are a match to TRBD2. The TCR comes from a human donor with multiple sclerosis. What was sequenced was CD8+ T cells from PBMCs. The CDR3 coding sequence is TGTGCCAGCAGTTTAGGGGGGGGAGCGGGAGAGACCCAGTACTTC. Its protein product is CASSLGGGAGETQYF.